Each of the 8 T cell receptor beta chains below was sequenced from the same sample in a study of cytomegalovirus exposure and HLA in healthy donors. Use of 60 Vbeta and 13 Jbeta primers characterized the PCR. Clones were sequenced by immunoSEQ multiplex PCR, and TCRdb holds only the in-frame ones, with some missing. The table lists fewer than 80,000 clones, about 76% of them singletons, with 3% to 3.5% in the top ten. Sequencing was carried out using PBMCs. The origin of the receptors is a man aged 18 to 30 in good health and CMV-seronegative.

The V and J genes are TRBV28 and TRBJ1-3; D remains unclear. V dropped 1 base and J dropped 4 bases, with 8 bases sitting between them. CDR3 length equals 14 residues. Germline CDR1 reads MDHEN; CDR2 reads SYDVKM. This chain's CDR3 is CASSLSGPGNTIYF. CDR3 nucleotides: TGTGCCAGCAGTTTATCAGGTCCGGGAAACACCATATATTTT.

J is TRBJ1-2 and V is TRBV5-1; a weak D match, TRBD1 (5 bases). V was cut by 4 bases and J by 0 bases, with 10 bases left in between. CDR3 length: 14 residues. Germline V gives CDR1 SGHRS, CDR2 YFSETQ. CDR3 protein: CASSQQTANYGYTF. The CDR3 DNA is TGCGCCAGCAGCCAGCAGACAGCTAACTATGGCTACACCTTC. Full variable domain (outside the CDR3, taken from reference TRBV5-1 and TRBJ1-2): KAGVTQTPRYLIKTRGQQVTLSCSPISGHRSVSWYQQTPGQGLQFLFEYFSETQRNKGNFPGRFSGRQFSNSRSEMNVSTLELGDSALYLCASSQQTANYGYTFGSGTRLTVV.

This chain connects TRBV6-6 to TRBJ1-5; the D gene is possibly TRBD1 (6 bases). The CDR3 spans 15 residues. The germline V and J ends were trimmed by 5 bases and 4 bases, with 15 bases remaining between them. Germline V lookup: CDR1 MNHNY, CDR2 SVGAGI (reference sequence). CDR3 bases: TGTGCCAGCAGTACCCAGGGGAGCAGAAATCAGCCCCAGCATTTT. Translation: CASSTQGSRNQPQHF.

The gene calls are TRBV7-9 and TRBJ2-3, with unresolved D. Germline V CDR1 and CDR2: SEHNR, FQNEAQ (reference sequence). V shed 5 bases and J shed 9 bases, with 9 bases lying between them. CDR3 size: 11 residues. The CDR3 protein is CASSATVTQYF. CDR3 bases: TGTGCCAGCAGCGCGACTGTGACGCAGTATTTT. The full variable domain, in which reference TRBV7-9 and TRBJ2-3 provide the parts outside the CDR3, is DTGVSQNPRHKITKRGQNVTFRCDPISEHNRLYWYRQTLGQGPEFLTYFQNEAQLEKSRLLSDRFSAERPKGSFSTLEIQRTEQGDSAMYLCASSATVTQYFGPGTRLTVL.

This chain links TRBV15 with TRBJ1-2; no definite D call. The germline CDR1 and CDR2 sequences are LNHNV and YYDKDF (reference sequence). Trimming cost V 4 bases and J 14 bases, with 14 bases left between them. The CDR3 loop spans 11 amino acids. The CDR3 nucleotides read TGTGCCACCAGCAAAGGAGGGTGGATAACCTTC. Protein: CATSKGGWITF.

Here the CDR3 reads CASSFDRANVLTF. The CDR3 DNA reads TGTGCCAGCAGCTTCGACAGGGCCAACGTCCTGACTTTC. This sequence joins TRBV7-7 and TRBJ2-6; D gene uncertain. Trimming removed 3 bases from V and 5 bases from J, with 5 bases in between. The CDR3 runs 13 residues. The germline V gene encodes CDR1 SSHAT and CDR2 FNYEAQ (reference sequence).

The rearrangement links TRBV28 to TRBJ1-2; 8 bases match TRBD1. This CDR3 contains 14 residues. The junction had 3 bases not matched to a gene; V was cut back by 5 bases and J by 1 base. Looked up from germline, CDR1 is MDHEN and CDR2 is SYDVKM. The CDR3 coding sequence is TGTGCCAGCAGTCGGACAGGGATTAACTATGGCTACACCTTC. It codes for CASSRTGINYGYTF.

The rearrangement uses TRBV7-9 and TRBJ2-2; a possible D gene is TRBD1 (5 bases). With 2 bases removed from V and 7 bases from J, the gap between germline ends came to 14 bases. Germline-derived CDR1 and CDR2 are SEHNR and FQNEAQ (reference sequence). There are 15 residues in the CDR3. The CDR3 reads CASSLRRGAGGELFF. The CDR3 DNA sequence: TGTGCCAGCAGCTTACGAAGGGGCGCCGGCGGGGAGCTGTTTTTT.